This TCR beta chain was obtained from a study of T cells in Graves' hyperthyroidism and ophthalmopathy (dated 2019 in TCRdb). A note on the overall study: Peripheral blood was sampled at the time of initial diagnosis, prior to any treatment. After blood sampling, hyperthyroidism patients were treated with methimazole at a starting dose of 30 mg daily, and ophthalmopathy patients were treated with high-dose intravenous methylprednisolone. TCR V-J signatures able to tell the groups apart were searched for in a discovery cohort of 90 to 100 patients, of whom roughly 42 had Graves' ophthalmopathy and roughly 57 had stable Graves' hyperthyroidism. The approximately 98 discovery patients were randomly divided into training and test sets at a 7:3 ratio. According to the paper, TCR Vbeta CDR3 sequencing was carried out on 135 peripheral blood samples, which came from more than 40 ophthalmopathy, around 75 hyperthyroidism and approximately 17 progressor patients. Thyroid tissue and blood T-cell repertoires from about 6 Graves' hyperthyroidism patients were also compared in the study. Whether ophthalmopathy could be predicted prospectively was tested in an independent validation cohort made up of 18 to 20 hyperthyroidism patients plus 17 patients who later progressed to ophthalmopathy.

Overall study outcomes, separate from this receptor: In validation, progression to ophthalmopathy was predicted by the model with 70.59% sensitivity and about 72% specificity, a median of approximately 6.5 months before onset. A 13 V-J signature model separated ophthalmopathy from stable hyperthyroidism, with around 91% sensitivity and about 81% specificity in cross-validation and 80%/75% in testing. Sample size was not statistically predetermined, and investigators were not blinded to group allocation. Most expanded thyroid clonotypes (frequency above 0.001) were also found in blood, which suggests that blood repertoires may mirror thyroid immune responses.

The TCR beta CDR3 regions were amplified from RNA transcripts. A first-round RT-PCR of the TCR CDR3 used the HTBI primer set with the Qiagen OneStep RT-PCR kit. Libraries were constructed in a second round of multiplex PCR, after which size selection and purification were performed. Sequencing of the libraries was done on an Illumina HiSeq2000 using paired-end 100 bp reads. On the authors' methods: SOAPnuke was used to process the raw data, throwing out any read that contained adapters or uncalled bases, had a mean Phred below 15, or lacked an exact constant-primer or identifier match. High-quality paired reads were merged with COPE v1.2.5, and unique nucleotide sequences were defined as clonotypes. Clonotypes were aligned to IMGT TRBV, TRBD and TRBJ reference segments using MiTCR v1.1. Only V-J combinations with frequency above 0.0001, covering about 99% of repertoires, were analysed. The TCS score was defined as F50 (clonal expansion) divided by E x V (chaos), with BLOSUM62-based TCRdist calculated between CDR3 peptides within each V-J. Welch's t-statistics and random forest reduced around 510 V-J features to roughly 13, which were used in a naive Bayes classifier (R e1071). TCRdb itself trimmed the public reads at Q25 with fastp, ran MiXCR and retained productive beta chains. Every entry covers one CDR3 protein and lists the most common genes and DNA from its rows. The V and J calls follow TCRdb's processing rather than the paper's. The sample records under 350,000 distinct CDR3 sequences, 10% to 15% of which are singletons. The ten largest clones represent 7.8% of the sample.

About this clonotype: Its target antigen remains unknown. Base quality data are lacking; no much larger clone is found one base away.

Hyperthyroidism patients were newly diagnosed, had a disease duration of under 2 months, and were aged 18 to 65 years. Exclusion was applied to patients with uncontrolled infections, other autoimmune diseases, pregnancy or lactation. Diagnoses were established on the basis of clinical symptoms, serum thyroxine and TRAb, thyroid ultrasound, and orbital computed tomography. Blood from progressor patients was collected at the time of first diagnosis with hyperthyroidism, before any ophthalmopathy symptoms had appeared. PBMCs were isolated from about 9.1 ml of fresh peripheral blood by Ficoll-Paque density gradient centrifugation. Progressor patients were initially diagnosed with Graves' hyperthyroidism and developed ophthalmopathy during follow-up. Trizol reagent was used to extract total RNA, and RNA quality was then checked on an Agilent 2100 Bioanalyzer. The CDR3, from cysteine to phenylalanine, totals 13 residues. Only the CDR3 DNA stays, 39 bases, in frame from base 1. After removal of 6 bases from V and 3 bases from J, the junction retains 5 bases not matched to a gene. CDR1 is given as MDHEN and CDR2 as SYDVKM, both from the germline V gene.

The sequenced material came from blood. The chain employs TRBV28 and TRBJ2-7, with 7 bases aligning to TRBD1. This TCR derives from a young woman with Graves' hyperthyroidism that later progressed to Graves' ophthalmopathy. The CDR3 has the sequence CASSDRDNYEQYF. The nucleotide sequence is given as TGTGCCAGCAGCGACAGGGATAACTACGAGCAGTACTTC.